This T cell receptor beta chain was observed in a study of blood T cells in healthy people across ages. On this clonotype: A read error may produce the germline difference seen at one junction end.

The CDR3 has 16 amino acids. Germline CDR1 reads DFQATT; CDR2 reads SNEGSKA (reference sequence). It was with a sample-barcoded 5' primer and a J-beta primer mix that a second PCR of about 6 to 12 cycles was run. Each cDNA molecule was tagged by a template-switch adaptor that had 12 random nucleotides. TCRdb re-analysed the 5' RACE reads in MiXCR, keeping a single row per CDR3 protein. The profile shows over 600,000 distinct CDR3 sequences, around 41% of them singletons. The V and J genes are TRBV20-1 and TRBJ2-1, with 7 bases identical to TRBD2. This TCR was recovered from a man of 80 years or more in good health. Sequences were obtained from blood. Written as DNA, the CDR3 is TGCGGTGCTAGAGACCATACTAGCGCCCCATCCAGTGAGCAGTTCTTC. This translates into CGARDHTSAPSSEQFF.